This TCR beta chain is from a study of CD8+CD57+ T cells in acquired aplastic anemia. Study summary: The average for DNA from sorted CD4+ and CD8+ cells was 3.2 ug.

Germline CDR1 and CDR2: ENHRY and SYGVKD. Trimming left V 4 bases short and J 1 base short, with 4 bases between. CDR3 length: 12 amino acids. Selection for sequencing was limited to patients who had shown CD8+CD57+ cell expansion by flow cytometry. Every patient presented with severe acquired aplastic anemia. At blood sampling, none of the patients had yet received therapy. Genomic DNA, serving as template, underwent TCR beta VDJ and CDR3 profiling. One entry per CDR3 protein, called by TCRdb with MiXCR from the reads. The profile shows about 200,000 distinct CDR3 sequences, less than 75% of them singletons.

The sequenced sample consisted of sorted CD4+, CD8+, or CD8+CD57+ T cells (not recorded which) from PBMCs. This TCR was recovered from a human donor with aplastic anemia. The chain joins TRBV10-3 to TRBJ1-1, with D uncertain. CDR3 residues: CAISASNTEAFF. The CDR3 nucleotides read TGTGCCATCAGTGCTTCGAACACTGAAGCTTTCTTT.